The rows below give T cell receptor beta chains drawn from one sample of a study of radiation and T cells in renal cell carcinoma. Clones were sequenced by immunoSEQ multiplex PCR, and TCRdb holds only the in-frame ones, with some missing. The repertoire has roughly 150,000 clones, roughly nine tenths of them found once; the top ten carry around 4.1%. The sequencing used blood, collected from a patient whose treatment included radiotherapy and nephrectomy. Receptors originate from a woman aged 70-85 years with renal cell carcinoma. Each CDR3 is given with its conserved first and last residue. A D gene is named only where the DNA matches it firmly. Size is stated for part of the rows, as once, few or many counts, or as a class when the clone is expanded.

d_call	v_call	j_call	clone_size	cdr3_aa	cdr3_nt
TRBD2	TRBV10-3	TRBJ2-5	NA	CAISESAGAQETQYF	TGTGCCATCAGTGAGTCAGCGGGGGCCCAAGAGACCCAGTACTTC
TRBD1	TRBV6-5	TRBJ1-2	NA	CASSTRTGTNYGYTF	TGTGCCAGCAGTACCCGGACAGGGACTAACTATGGCTACACCTTC
TRBD1	TRBV30	TRBJ1-1	once	CAWSVQAGGGITEAFF	TGTGCCTGGAGTGTACAGGCAGGGGGCGGGATCACTGAAGCTTTCTTT
TRBD1	TRBV7-2	TRBJ1-2	NA	CASSFRSQGAQGYTF	TGTGCCAGCAGCTTCCGATCACAGGGGGCGCAGGGCTACACCTTC
TRBD1	TRBV5-5	TRBJ2-7	NA	CASSLGVGTAISYEQYF	TGTGCCAGCAGCTTGGGGGTGGGGACAGCGATTTCCTACGAGCAGTACTTC
NA	TRBV15	TRBJ1-2	NA	CATSGPGTYDNYGYTF	TGTGCCACCAGCGGACCCGGGACTTATGATAACTATGGCTACACCTTC
TRBD1	TRBV13	TRBJ1-2	NA	CATAHYSSTGRSGYTF	TGTGCCACCGCCCACTACTCTTCGACAGGGAGAAGTGGCTACACCTTC
TRBD2	TRBV5-4	TRBJ2-2	NA	CASSYSSGRNTGELFF	TGTGCCAGCAGCTACTCTAGCGGGAGGAACACCGGGGAGCTGTTTTTT
NA	TRBV6-6	TRBJ2-2	NA	CASSDRGDGELFF	TGTGCCAGCAGTGATCGTGGCGACGGGGAGCTGTTTTTT
TRBD1	TRBV5-1	TRBJ2-7	NA	CASSTYRGSYEQYF	TGCGCCAGCAGCACATACAGGGGATCCTACGAGCAGTACTTC
TRBD1	TRBV29-1	TRBJ1-1	NA	CSVTGTGGTEAFF	TGCAGCGTTACCGGGACAGGCGGCACTGAAGCTTTCTTT
NA	TRBV7-2	TRBJ1-1	NA	CASSFHTEAFF	TGTGCCAGCAGCTTTCACACTGAAGCTTTCTTT
TRBD1	TRBV25-1	TRBJ1-2	few	CASRRTGAAGYTF	TGTGCCAGCAGGCGGACAGGGGCTGCTGGCTACACCTTC
TRBD1	TRBV10-3	TRBJ1-3	NA	CAIKGGGQSPGNTIYF	TGTGCCATCAAGGGCGGGGGACAGTCGCCTGGAAACACCATATATTTT
NA	TRBV9	TRBJ1-3	few	CASSGTLTNTIYF	TGTGCCAGCAGCGGGACTCTTACGAACACCATATATTTT
TRBD2	TRBV27	TRBJ2-1	NA	CASTSWRGGQGEQFF	TGTGCCAGCACCAGCTGGCGGGGGGGCCAGGGTGAGCAGTTCTTC
NA	TRBV7-9	TRBJ2-3	NA	CASSLYGLEDTQYF	TGTGCCAGCAGCTTATACGGATTGGAAGATACGCAGTATTTT
TRBD1	TRBV19	TRBJ1-1	NA	CASSPGGVRTEAFF	TGTGCCAGTAGTCCAGGGGGAGTGAGGACTGAAGCTTTCTTT
NA	TRBV7-9	TRBJ2-5	NA	CASSFLASRETQYF	TGTGCCAGCAGCTTCTTAGCCTCTCGAGAGACCCAGTACTTC
NA	TRBV28	TRBJ2-3	NA	CASSLRTSTDTQYF	TGTGCCAGCAGTCTCCGGACTAGCACAGATACGCAGTATTTT
NA	TRBV5-1	TRBJ1-3	NA	CASSQGPPGGNTIYF	TGCGCCAGCAGCCAGGGGCCCCCGGGAGGAAACACCATATATTTT
NA	TRBV11-3	TRBJ1-1	NA	CASSPGPANTEAFF	TGTGCCAGCAGCCCAGGACCAGCGAACACTGAAGCTTTCTTT
NA	TRBV7-2	TRBJ1-1	NA	CASSLTGRMTEAFF	TGTGCCAGCAGCTTAACGGGAAGGATGACTGAAGCTTTCTTT
NA	TRBV7-7	TRBJ2-5	NA	CASSLDSRLGSQYF	TGTGCTAGCAGCTTAGACTCGCGCTTGGGGTCCCAGTACTTC
TRBD2	TRBV6-5	TRBJ2-5	NA	CASSYPTSGGETQYF	TGTGCCAGCAGTTACCCCACTAGCGGGGGAGAGACCCAGTACTTC
TRBD1	TRBV7-3	TRBJ2-5	once	CASSPRTGETQYF	TGTGCCAGCAGCCCCCGGACAGGGGAGACCCAGTACTTC
TRBD1	TRBV4-2	TRBJ2-2	few	CASSQGQGKDTGELFF	TGTGCCAGCAGCCAAGGACAGGGAAAGGACACCGGGGAGCTGTTTTTT
TRBD1	TRBV5-1	TRBJ1-4	NA	CASSWGQGARGNEKLFF	TGCGCCAGCAGCTGGGGACAGGGGGCGCGGGGTAATGAAAAACTGTTTTTT
NA	TRBV5-1	TRBJ1-2	NA	CASSLAITTGNYGYTF	TGCGCCAGCAGCTTAGCCATTACCACAGGGAACTATGGCTACACCTTC
NA	TRBV4-2	TRBJ2-7	NA	CASSRDKTYEQYF	TGTGCCAGCAGCCGGGACAAAACCTACGAGCAGTACTTC
NA	TRBV10-2	TRBJ1-2	NA	CASSGNGADAF	TGCGCCAGCAGTGGGAACGGCGCTGATGCCTTC
TRBD1	TRBV18	TRBJ1-2	NA	CASSPEGARGYTF	TGTGCCAGCTCACCAGAGGGGGCGCGTGGCTACACCTTC
NA	TRBV5-6	TRBJ1-3	NA	CASSLGRRHSGNTIYF	TGTGCCAGCAGCTTGGGTCGACGGCACTCTGGAAACACCATATATTTT
TRBD1	TRBV19	TRBJ2-2	NA	CASSIGTGIGELFF	TGTGCCAGTAGTATCGGGACAGGGATCGGGGAGCTGTTTTTT
NA	TRBV5-6	TRBJ1-5	NA	CASSSKRQLSNQPQHF	TGTGCCAGCAGCTCCAAGCGACAGTTAAGCAATCAGCCCCAGCATTTT
NA	TRBV6-1	TRBJ1-3	NA	CASSTKVSSGNTIYF	TGTGCCAGCAGCACCAAAGTAAGCTCTGGAAACACCATATATTTT
NA	TRBV5-1	TRBJ2-5	once	CASSPGGGLEETQYF	TGCGCCAGCAGCCCGGGTGGTGGTCTGGAAGAGACCCAGTACTTC
NA	TRBV6-5	TRBJ2-7	once	CASIRTETFYEQYF	TGTGCCAGCATTCGGACCGAGACCTTTTACGAGCAGTACTTC
NA	TRBV9	TRBJ1-3	NA	CASSVVGANTIYF	TGTGCCAGCAGCGTAGTGGGGGCAAACACCATATATTTT
NA	TRBV9	TRBJ2-3	NA	CASSVAGRPDTQYF	TGTGCCAGCAGCGTAGCGGGGCGCCCCGATACGCAGTATTTT
TRBD1	TRBV6-1	TRBJ1-1	NA	CASGGQGETEAFF	TGTGCCAGCGGGGGACAGGGAGAAACTGAAGCTTTCTTT
NA	TRBV5-4	TRBJ2-3	NA	CASSLVRGGTDTQYF	TGTGCCAGCAGCTTGGTGAGGGGCGGAACAGATACGCAGTATTTT
NA	TRBV7-2	TRBJ2-7	once	CASSGGSYEQYF	TGTGCCAGCAGTGGGGGCTCCTACGAGCAGTACTTC
NA	TRBV5-1	TRBJ1-2	NA	CASSLGTVRGYTF	TGCGCCAGCAGCTTGGGGACCGTTCGGGGCTACACCTTC
NA	TRBV27	TRBJ1-6	NA	CASSFTGTNSPLHF	TGTGCCAGCAGTTTTACAGGGACCAATTCACCCCTCCACTTT
NA	TRBV5-1	TRBJ2-7	NA	CASSPNPLRARSYEQYF	TGCGCCAGCAGCCCGAACCCCCTGCGTGCCCGGTCCTACGAGCAGTACTTC
TRBD2	TRBV5-4	TRBJ2-7	NA	CASSSPGGGFYEQYF	TGTGCCAGCAGCTCGCCGGGCGGGGGGTTTTACGAGCAGTACTTC
TRBD2	TRBV20-1	TRBJ2-5	NA	CSVAGQETQYF	TGCAGTGTAGCGGGGCAAGAGACCCAGTACTTC
NA	TRBV19	TRBJ2-3	NA	CAADTQYF	TGTGCCGCAGATACGCAGTATTTT
NA	TRBV10-3	TRBJ2-6	NA	CAISVGRANSGANVLTF	TGTGCCATCAGCGTGGGCAGGGCGAACTCTGGGGCCAACGTCCTGACTTTC
NA	TRBV7-3	TRBJ2-5	NA	CASSLVQLSDGDQYF	TGTGCCAGCAGCTTAGTTCAGCTCAGTGATGGGGACCAGTACTTC
NA	TRBV5-1	TRBJ2-1	NA	CASSSGQSPGDEQFF	TGCGCCAGCAGCTCAGGACAGTCCCCGGGGGATGAGCAGTTCTTC